The rows below give T cell receptor beta chains drawn from one sample of a study of graft-versus-host responses after intestinal transplantation. Profiled with immunoSEQ multiplex PCR; TCRdb holds only in-frame clones, not every one. The sample comprises 9,000 to 10,000 clones, 25% to 35% of which are singletons, and roughly 6% rests with the top ten. Specimen: alloreactive CD8+ T cells from a mixed lymphocyte reaction culture, collected before intestinal transplant. The receptor source for this set is a human patient who received an intestinal transplant. CDR3s include the opening cysteine and the closing phenylalanine or tryptophan. The D gene is left open where the match is weak. Clone size is not always given. Where it is, it says once, few, many or a class for expanded clones.

NA	TRBJ2-7	TRBV6-1	NA	TGTGCCAGCAGTGAAGCGGGAGGGACACTATACGAGCAGTACTTC	CASSEAGGTLYEQYF
few	TRBJ2-3	TRBV19	TRBD1	TGTGCCAGTAGTGCCCAGGGGGTGGTGGATACGCAGTATTTT	CASSAQGVVDTQYF
NA	TRBJ2-7	TRBV6-5	NA	TGTGCCAGCATGAGGGGGACCGAGCAGTACTTC	CASMRGTEQYF
few	TRBJ2-5	TRBV7-7	TRBD2	TGTGCTAGCAGCTTGGAGGCTAGCGGGGGAGAGACCCAGTACTTC	CASSLEASGGETQYF
NA	TRBJ2-7	TRBV4-1	NA	TGCGCCAGCAGCCAAGGGGAGGAAGGGGCCTACGAGCAGTACTTC	CASSQGEEGAYEQYF
NA	TRBJ1-1	TRBV5-1	NA	TGCGCCAGCAGCTTGGGCCTCCTAACAGGTATGAACACTGAAGCTTTCTTT	CASSLGLLTGMNTEAFF
NA	TRBJ2-1	TRBV6-1	NA	TGTGCCAGCTGCCTCGGGCAGGGGGGTTTCTATGAGCAGTTCTTC	CASCLGQGGFYEQFF
few	TRBJ2-7	TRBV5-6	NA	TGTGCCAGCAACTGGGAGCAGGGGACCTCCTACGAGCAGTACTTC	CASNWEQGTSYEQYF
few	TRBJ1-1	TRBV7-2	TRBD1	TGTGCCAGCAGGAGACAGGGGGCTAGCTCTGAAGCTTTCTTT	CASRRQGASSEAFF
few	TRBJ2-7	TRBV29-1	TRBD1	TGCAGCGTTGGGGACAGGGACTACGGGGAGCAGTACTTC	CSVGDRDYGEQYF
medium-sized	TRBJ2-1	TRBV6-5	TRBD1	TGTGCCAGCGGGATCTCAGGGGGCGGGGATGAGCAGTTCTTC	CASGISGGGDEQFF
few	TRBJ2-2	TRBV2	NA	TGTGCCAGCACCCCGCCCCCTGCGGTCCCCGGGGAGCTGTTTTTT	CASTPPPAVPGELFF
few	TRBJ1-6	TRBV27	TRBD1	TGTGCCAGCAGCCTGACAGGGGAAGGTTCACCCCTCCACTTT	CASSLTGEGSPLHF
NA	TRBJ2-7	TRBV7-2	NA	TGTGCCAGCAGCAGGGTAGGGGGGGACTACGAGCAGTACTTC	CASSRVGGDYEQYF
few	TRBJ2-7	TRBV19	TRBD1	TGTGCCAGTAGTCCGGGACAGGACTACGAGCAGTACTTC	CASSPGQDYEQYF
NA	TRBJ2-1	TRBV7-7	NA	TGTGCCGTCCGGGACTTACTTAACTACAATGAGCAGTTCTTC	CAVRDLLNYNEQFF
NA	TRBJ1-1	TRBV6-6	NA	TGTGCCAGCAGACAGGGCACTAACACTGAAGCTTTCTTT	CASRQGTNTEAFF
NA	TRBJ2-3	TRBV6-6	NA	TGTGCCAGCAGTTACTCATCCTCTACAGATACGCAGTATTTT	CASSYSSSTDTQYF
NA	TRBJ2-7	TRBV7-8	TRBD1	TGTGCCAGCACCCGAACAGGGGGGTACGAGCAGTACTTC	CASTRTGGYEQYF
NA	TRBJ2-2	TRBV7-3	NA	TGTGCCAGCAGCTTAGCCCCCCTGCGGGACAGCCACACCGGGGAGCTGTTTTTT	CASSLAPLRDSHTGELFF
NA	TRBJ1-1	TRBV4-1	NA	TGCGCCAGCAGTCTCAGGGGCATGAACACTGAAGCTTTCTTT	CASSLRGMNTEAFF
few	TRBJ1-3	TRBV7-3	NA	TGTGCCAGCAGCTTAGGGTATGCAGGGTCTGGAAACACCATATATTTT	CASSLGYAGSGNTIYF
few	TRBJ2-2	TRBV7-3	NA	TGTGCCAGCAGCCCCAGGGGGGCTAGCACCGGGGAGCTGTTTTTT	CASSPRGASTGELFF
few	TRBJ2-7	TRBV4-1	NA	TGCGCCAGCAGCCAACCCGGCTACGAGCAGTACTTC	CASSQPGYEQYF
NA	TRBJ2-1	TRBV9	NA	TGTGCCAGCAGCGTAGGGTGGCGGGGGCACAATGAGCAGTTCTTC	CASSVGWRGHNEQFF
few	TRBJ2-7	TRBV5-6	TRBD1	TGTGCCAGCAGCTTCACGGACAGGCAAGGCTACGAGCAGTACTTC	CASSFTDRQGYEQYF
medium-sized	TRBJ2-2	TRBV5-4	NA	TGTGCCAGCCGCGGGGGCTTGGACGGCGGTCCCGGGGAGCTGTTTTTT	CASRGGLDGGPGELFF
NA	TRBJ2-7	TRBV5-8	NA	TGTGCCAGCAGCGGGGCCGACTACGAGCAGTACTTC	CASSGADYEQYF
few	TRBJ1-1	TRBV19	NA	TGTGCCAGTAGTGGGCAGGGCCCTGAAGCTTTCTTT	CASSGQGPEAFF
once	TRBJ2-6	TRBV15	NA	TGTGCCACCAGCAGAGACAGGGGATCTGGGGCCAACGTCCTGACTTTC	CATSRDRGSGANVLTF
NA	TRBJ2-7	TRBV5-5	TRBD2	TGTGCCAGCAGCTTGTGGGTCGGGGGGGAGGAGCAGTACTTC	CASSLWVGGEEQYF
medium-sized	TRBJ1-3	TRBV5-6	NA	TGTGCCAGCAGCTTGGTCGGGGAATCTGGAAACACCATATATTTT	CASSLVGESGNTIYF
once	TRBJ1-1	TRBV6-5	NA	TGTGCCAGCAGTTACCCCGGGAATGAAGCTTTCTTT	CASSYPGNEAFF
few	TRBJ2-3	TRBV6-5	NA	TGTGCCAGCAGTTCCGGGACACTGGCAGATACGCAGTATTTT	CASSSGTLADTQYF
NA	TRBJ2-2	TRBV5-5	TRBD1	TGTGCCAGCAGCTTGGTGGGGAGGACCTGGGACAGGGGGGCCGGGGAGCTGTTTTTT	CASSLVGRTWDRGAGELFF
few	TRBJ2-5	TRBV7-9	TRBD1	TGTGCCAGCAGCTCCCCCGGGACAGGGGGTTTCAAAGAGACCCAGTACTTC	CASSSPGTGGFKETQYF
NA	TRBJ1-1	TRBV7-3	NA	TGTGCCAGCAGCAACTCTATGAACACTGAAGCTTTCTTT	CASSNSMNTEAFF
NA	TRBJ2-1	TRBV7-3	TRBD2	TGTGCCAGCAGCTCCGGAGTGGGCGGGGGGATAAACAATGAGCAGTTCTTC	CASSSGVGGGINNEQFF
NA	TRBJ2-1	TRBV11-2	TRBD2	TGTGCCAGCAGCTGGCTAGCGGGGTGGAATGAGCAGTTCTTC	CASSWLAGWNEQFF
few	TRBJ2-3	TRBV19	NA	TGTGCCAGTAGCCTCACGCCAGGTACCCCGGGAACGCAGTATTTT	CASSLTPGTPGTQYF
medium-sized	TRBJ1-1	TRBV5-6	NA	TGTGCCAGCAGCTTGGGAGTTGAAGCTTTCTTT	CASSLGVEAFF
NA	TRBJ2-2	TRBV28	TRBD1	TGTGCCAGCAGACCGGGACAGAGGTTTCCCGGGGAGCTGTTTTTT	CASRPGQRFPGELFF
few	TRBJ2-3	TRBV27	NA	TGTGCCAGCAGTTTTGCGGCGGGGGCCTGGGGAGATACGCAGTATTTT	CASSFAAGAWGDTQYF
medium-sized	TRBJ2-7	TRBV27	NA	TGTGCCAGCCAGGGGATCTCCTACGAGCAGTACTTC	CASQGISYEQYF
NA	TRBJ2-1	TRBV18	TRBD1	TGTGCCAGCTCACCACCGGGGGACAGACACAATGAGCAGTTCTTC	CASSPPGDRHNEQFF
medium-sized	TRBJ2-1	TRBV4-1	TRBD1	TGCGCCAGCAGCCTCACCCCGGGACAGGGATACAATGAGCAGTTCTTC	CASSLTPGQGYNEQFF
NA	TRBJ2-1	TRBV4-1	TRBD2	TGCGCCAGCAGCCTGGGTAGCGGGGGGTTCGATGAGCAGTTCTTC	CASSLGSGGFDEQFF
NA	TRBJ2-7	TRBV19	TRBD2	TGTGCCAGTGCATCTAGCGGGGGCGCCTACGAGCAGTACTTC	CASASSGGAYEQYF
few	TRBJ2-1	TRBV11-3	NA	TGTGCCAGCAGCGCCGTTAGGGGGTCGTCCTACAATGAGCAGTTCTTC	CASSAVRGSSYNEQFF